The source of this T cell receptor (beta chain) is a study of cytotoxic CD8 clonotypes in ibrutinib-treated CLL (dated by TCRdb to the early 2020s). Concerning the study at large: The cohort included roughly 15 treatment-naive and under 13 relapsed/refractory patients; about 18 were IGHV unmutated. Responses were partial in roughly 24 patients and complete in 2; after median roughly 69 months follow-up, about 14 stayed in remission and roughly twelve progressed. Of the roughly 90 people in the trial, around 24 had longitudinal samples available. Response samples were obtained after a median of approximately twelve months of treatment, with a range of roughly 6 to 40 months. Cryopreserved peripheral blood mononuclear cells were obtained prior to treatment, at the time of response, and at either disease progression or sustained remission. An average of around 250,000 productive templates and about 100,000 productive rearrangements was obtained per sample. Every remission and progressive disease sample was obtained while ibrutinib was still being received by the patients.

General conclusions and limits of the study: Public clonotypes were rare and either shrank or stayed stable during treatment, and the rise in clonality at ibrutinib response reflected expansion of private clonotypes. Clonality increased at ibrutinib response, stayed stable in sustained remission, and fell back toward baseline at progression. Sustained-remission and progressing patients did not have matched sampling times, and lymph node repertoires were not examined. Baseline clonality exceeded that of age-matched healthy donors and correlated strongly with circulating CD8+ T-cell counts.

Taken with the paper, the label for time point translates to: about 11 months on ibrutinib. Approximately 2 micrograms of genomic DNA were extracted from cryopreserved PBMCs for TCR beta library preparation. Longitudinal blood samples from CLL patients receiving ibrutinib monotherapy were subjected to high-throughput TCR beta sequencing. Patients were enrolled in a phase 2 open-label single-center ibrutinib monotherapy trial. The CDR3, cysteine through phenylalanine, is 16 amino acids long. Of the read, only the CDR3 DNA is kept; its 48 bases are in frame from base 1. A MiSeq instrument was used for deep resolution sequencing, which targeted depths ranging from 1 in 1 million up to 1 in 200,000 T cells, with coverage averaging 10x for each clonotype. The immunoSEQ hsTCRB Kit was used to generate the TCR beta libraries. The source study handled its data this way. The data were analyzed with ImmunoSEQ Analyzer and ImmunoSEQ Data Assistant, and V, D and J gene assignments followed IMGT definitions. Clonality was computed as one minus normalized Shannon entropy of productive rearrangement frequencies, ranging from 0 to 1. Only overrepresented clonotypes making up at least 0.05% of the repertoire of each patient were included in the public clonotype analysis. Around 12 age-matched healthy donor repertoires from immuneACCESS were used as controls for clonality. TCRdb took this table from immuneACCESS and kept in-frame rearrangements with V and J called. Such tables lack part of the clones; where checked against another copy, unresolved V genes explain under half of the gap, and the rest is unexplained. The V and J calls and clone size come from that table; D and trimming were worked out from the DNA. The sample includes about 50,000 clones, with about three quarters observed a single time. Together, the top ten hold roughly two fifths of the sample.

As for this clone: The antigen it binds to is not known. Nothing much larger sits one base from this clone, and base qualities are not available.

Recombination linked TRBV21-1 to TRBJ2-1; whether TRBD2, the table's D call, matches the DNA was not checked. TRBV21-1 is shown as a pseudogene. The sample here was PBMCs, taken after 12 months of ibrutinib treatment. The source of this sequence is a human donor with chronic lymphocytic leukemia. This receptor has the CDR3 CASSARLAGTNNEQFF. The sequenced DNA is TGTGCCAGCAGCGCCCGACTAGCGGGGACCAACAATGAGCAGTTCTTC.